The present entry profiles one T cell receptor (beta chain) with its context. The sample belongs to a study of blood T cell repertoires in COVID-19. The overall study: The samples span acute and convalescent COVID-19 from the United States, Italy and Spain. Nucleic acid was either cDNA or gDNA, and it came from T cells, B-cell-depleted T cells, or PBMCs.

The CDR3 has 13 residues. The V gene's germline CDR1 is SNHLY and CDR2 FYNNEI. V lost 10 bases and J lost 6; bases outside the gene matches: 9. In the study's own analysis: The assay estimated nucleated cells by amplifying reference gene primers. Generated by immunoSEQ multiplex PCR, the TCRdb table keeps only in-frame clones and is missing some. The D gene and trimming were derived from the DNA, and the V and J assignments and clone size from that table. This sample has about 40,000 clones, with just under 80% found just once. The chain combines TRBV2 with TRBJ2-1, with TRBD2 matching 7 bases. The source is an elderly man with active or convalescent COVID-19. Sequencing used peripheral blood. The CDR3 is CATGLERGNEQFF. CDR3 nucleotide sequence: TGTGCCACCGGACTAGAACGGGGCAATGAGCAGTTCTTC.